This T cell receptor (beta chain) appears in the sequencing data of a study of long-term antiretroviral therapy in people with HIV. It was version v3.0 of the immunoSEQ assay that was run at survey level. Clones were sequenced by immunoSEQ multiplex PCR, and TCRdb holds only the in-frame ones, with some missing. The data show tens of thousands of clones, with 65% to 90% seen just once and around 10% held by the top ten. Before DNA extraction, roughly 0.85-10 million cryopreserved PBMC were held in the samples. Turning to this clone: Its antigen is unidentified.

Overall study results and limits: Regardless of time point, clones expanded before ART dominated the repertoire.

The receptor's source is a man between 35 and 55 years old with HIV. This sample comprised unsorted PBMCs, obtained 0.1 years before starting antiretroviral therapy.

The CDR3 DNA sequence: TGTGCCAGCACCCGGGACAGGGGGGAGACCCAGTACTTC. Its protein product is CASTRDRGETQYF. The rearrangement joins TRBV2 to TRBJ2-5, with 11 bases that match TRBD1. The CDR3 totals 13 residues. Germline V lookup: CDR1 SNHLY, CDR2 FYNNEI. V shed 7 bases, J shed 5 bases, and the junction held 3 bases outside the gene matches.